The T cell receptor beta chain described here comes from a study of blood T cell repertoires in COVID-19 (TCRdb year 2020). Regarding the study in general: Samples from collaborators originated in the United States, Italy and Spain and spanned both the acute and convalescent phases of COVID-19. The sample metadata nearly always contained a de-identified subject ID, COVID-19 status, age in years and sex. Where available, HLA class I and class II types were obtained from metadata supplied by the sample provider rather than from assay-based typing. The prospective study material was composed of cDNA or gDNA derived from T cells, B-cell-depleted T cells, or PBMCs. The samples were drawn from the first 160 participants of the ongoing ImmuneRACE study and from 1,254 subjects provided by 6 global collaborators. Subjects who had been exposed to COVID-19, were actively infected with it, or had recovered from it provided the deeply sampled blood TCRbeta repertoires that made up the dataset. The repertoires were released in a freely available public database meant as a resource for research on the immune response to SARS-CoV-2. General conclusions and limits of the study: The quantity of clinical and demographic metadata differed by source and by participant and was supplied without curation.

TCRbeta CDR3 regions were amplified from genomic DNA using the immunoSEQ Assay, a bias-controlled multiplex PCR. On the study's bioinformatics: Nucleated cell counts per sample were estimated from amplification of reference gene primers within the assay. Sequence reads were collapsed and filtered to measure the absolute abundance of every unique TCRbeta CDR3 rearrangement. Productive Simpson clonality was computed per sample as the square root of Simpson's diversity index over productive rearrangements. TCRdb carries this immuneACCESS record with in-frame sequences only. Its versions omit some clonotypes, under half of them owing to an unresolved V gene in the studies checked, with the rest unexplained. The V and J calls and the clone size are those of that table, but D and trimming were determined from the DNA. The sample profile shows roughly 300,000 clones; 80% to 90% of them were found once. Jointly, the top ten make up around 7.8% of the sample.

The CDR3 starts with the cysteine, ends with the phenylalanine, and has 13 residues. Just CDR3 DNA is preserved here, 39 bases in frame from base 1. CDR1 KGHSH and CDR2 LQKENI are derived from the germline V gene. Clipping removes 4 bases from V and 2 bases from J, with 2 as the unmatched junction base count. As concerns this clone: Its antigen has not been determined. No base quality values were provided; no much bigger clone lies one nucleotide off.

A second Seattle source provided samples from volunteer blood donors who had recovered from COVID-19. Each collaborating institution followed its own protocols to collect whole blood in K2EDTA tubes. For TCRbeta analysis, collaborators shipped samples in one of three forms: frozen whole blood, isolated PBMCs, or DNA extracted from either of those sample types. The sequenced sample was peripheral blood. Recombination connected TRBV18 to TRBJ2-7; TRBD1 agrees with 7 junctional bases. This receptor was identified in a woman in her forties or fifties who had recovered from COVID-19. The encoded CDR3 is CASSQTGAYEQYF. The sequenced DNA: TGTGCCAGCTCACAAACAGGGGCCTACGAGCAGTACTTC. The full variable domain, completed from the reference TRBV18 and TRBJ2-7 proteins outside the CDR3, reads NAGVMQNPRHLVRRRGQEARLRCSPMKGHSHVYWYRQLPEEGLKFMVYLQKENIIDESGMPKERFSAEFPKEGPSILRIQQVVRGDSAAYFCASSQTGAYEQYFGPGTRLTVT.